This TCR beta chain was recovered during a study of cytomegalovirus exposure and HLA in healthy donors. PCR was performed using 60 Vbeta and 13 Jbeta primers. Method: immunoSEQ multiplex PCR; TCRdb's copy keeps in-frame clones and lacks some. The sample holds about 130,000 clones, over 70% seen once. Germline V gene sequence: CDR1 MNHNS, CDR2 SASEGT. The CDR3 covers 15 residues. V trimming: 6 bases; J trimming: 3 bases; junction bases outside the gene matches: 5. The TCR sequence derives from a woman in her 40s in good health and CMV-seronegative. This chain links TRBV6-1 with TRBJ2-7, with 13 bases lining up with TRBD2. Source material: PBMCs. The CDR3 nucleotides are TGTGCCAGCAGCCCGGGACTAGCGGGGTTCTACGAGCAGTACTTC. This codes for CASSPGLAGFYEQYF.